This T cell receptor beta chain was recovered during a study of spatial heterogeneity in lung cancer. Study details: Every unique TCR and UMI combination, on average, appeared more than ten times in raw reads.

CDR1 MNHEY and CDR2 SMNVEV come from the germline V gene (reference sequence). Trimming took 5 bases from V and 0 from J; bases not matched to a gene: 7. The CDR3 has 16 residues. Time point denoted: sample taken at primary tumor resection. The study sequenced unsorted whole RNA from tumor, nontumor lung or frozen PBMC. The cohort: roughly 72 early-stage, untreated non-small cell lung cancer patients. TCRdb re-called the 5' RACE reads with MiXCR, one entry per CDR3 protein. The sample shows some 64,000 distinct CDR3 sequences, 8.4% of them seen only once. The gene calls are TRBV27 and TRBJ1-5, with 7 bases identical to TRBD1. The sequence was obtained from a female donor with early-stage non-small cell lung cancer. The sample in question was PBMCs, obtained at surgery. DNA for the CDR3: TGTGCCAGCAGTCCCTCGACAGGGTATAGCAATCAGCCCCAGCATTTT. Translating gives CASSPSTGYSNQPQHF.